This is a list of T cell receptor beta chains from one sample in a study of cytomegalovirus exposure and HLA in healthy donors. Clones were read by immunoSEQ multiplex PCR, and TCRdb kept only the in-frame ones, dropping some. The top ten clones hold about 3% of a sample with approximately 90,000 clones, over 60% of them seen once. The specimen sequenced was PBMCs. These receptors all stem from a man aged 35 to 55 in good health and CMV-seronegative. Both conserved end residues are part of each CDR3. Fields, in order: J gene, D gene, clone size, V gene, CDR3 DNA, CDR3 protein. D genes are given only for firm matches. Some rows have no size entry. The others give once, few or many, or a class for an expanded clone.

J: TRBJ2-5
D: TRBD1
size: -
V: TRBV5-4
DNA: TGTGCCAGCAGCCAGGGATCGGGACAGGGGTTTGAGACCCAGTACTTC
CDR3: CASSQGSGQGFETQYF

J: TRBJ2-2
D: -
size: -
V: TRBV7-6
DNA: TGTGCCAGCAGCTTCGGAGGAAACACCGGGGAGCTGTTTTTT
CDR3: CASSFGGNTGELFF

J: TRBJ2-3
D: TRBD2
size: once
V: TRBV5-4
DNA: TGTGCCAGCAGCGGCCGGGGTAGCGGGGGGGTCACAGATACGCAGTATTTT
CDR3: CASSGRGSGGVTDTQYF

J: TRBJ2-6
D: TRBD1
size: once
V: TRBV30
DNA: TGTGCCGGGGGACAGTCCCTCTCTGGGGCCAACGTCCTGACTTTC
CDR3: CAGGQSLSGANVLTF

J: TRBJ1-4
D: TRBD1
size: -
V: TRBV19
DNA: TGTGCCAGCAAACAGGGGGATGCAACTAATGAAAAACTGTTTTTT
CDR3: CASKQGDATNEKLFF

J: TRBJ1-6
D: TRBD1
size: -
V: TRBV19
DNA: TGTGCCAGTAGTATAGAGGGGACAGGGGTGTCCGTATCACCCCTCCACTTT
CDR3: CASSIEGTGVSVSPLHF

J: TRBJ2-1
D: -
size: -
V: TRBV28
DNA: TGTGCCAGCAGTCCGTTCGGGATCGCACAACAGAATGAGCAGTTCTTC
CDR3: CASSPFGIAQQNEQFF

J: TRBJ1-6
D: TRBD1
size: -
V: TRBV28
DNA: TGTGCCAGCAGCCACAGGGGGGATTCACCCCTCCACTTT
CDR3: CASSHRGDSPLHF

J: TRBJ1-2
D: -
size: -
V: TRBV20-1
DNA: TGCGTATGGACAGCAAACTATGGCTACACCTTC
CDR3: CVWTANYGYTF

J: TRBJ2-5
D: -
size: few
V: TRBV15
DNA: TGTGCCACCAGCAGAGATCGTGTGGGGAGCCAAGAGACCCAGTACTTC
CDR3: CATSRDRVGSQETQYF

J: TRBJ2-7
D: -
size: once
V: TRBV2
DNA: TGTGCCAGCGCGGCCGAGGGGGCCTACGAGCAGTACTTC
CDR3: CASAAEGAYEQYF

J: TRBJ1-2
D: -
size: -
V: TRBV7-8
DNA: TGTGCCAGCAGCTTAGCGCGGGACTCGGGGTATGGCTACACCTTC
CDR3: CASSLARDSGYGYTF

J: TRBJ2-1
D: -
size: -
V: TRBV9
DNA: TGTGCCAGCAGTCCTTCGTCAGGGTTGAGCTCCTACAATGAGCAGTTCTTC
CDR3: CASSPSSGLSSYNEQFF

J: TRBJ1-6
D: -
size: medium-sized
V: TRBV6-4
DNA: TGTGCCAGCAGTGATGGGCAGGGGAATTCACCCCTCCACTTT
CDR3: CASSDGQGNSPLHF

J: TRBJ2-1
D: -
size: -
V: TRBV7-6
DNA: TGTGCCAGCAGCTTAGTCAGCAGGGTTTTAATTAGGGAGCAGTTCTTC
CDR3: CASSLVSRVLIREQFF

J: TRBJ2-5
D: TRBD1
size: -
V: TRBV6-5
DNA: TGTGCCAGCACCACGACAGGGGGCATTGAAGAGACCCAGTACTTC
CDR3: CASTTTGGIEETQYF

J: TRBJ1-1
D: -
size: -
V: TRBV9
DNA: TGTGCCAGCAGCCCCCACCGTGGCACCGGCGGAAAAGCTTTCTTT
CDR3: CASSPHRGTGGKAFF

J: TRBJ2-2
D: TRBD2
size: -
V: TRBV7-9
DNA: TGTGCCAGCAGCCAACACACCGGGGGGACCGGGGAGCTGTTTTTT
CDR3: CASSQHTGGTGELFF

J: TRBJ2-7
D: TRBD1
size: -
V: TRBV6-5
DNA: TGTGCCAGCAGATACAGGGGTAAAAGCTCCTACGAGCAGTACTTC
CDR3: CASRYRGKSSYEQYF

J: TRBJ1-3
D: -
size: -
V: TRBV27
DNA: TGTGCCAGCAGTTTGGTGGGGGCCGCTGGAAACACCATATATTTT
CDR3: CASSLVGAAGNTIYF

J: TRBJ2-4
D: -
size: -
V: TRBV6-5
DNA: TGTGCCAGCAGTTCAGGAGCCAAAAACATTCAGTACTTC
CDR3: CASSSGAKNIQYF

J: TRBJ2-1
D: -
size: -
V: TRBV4-2
DNA: TGTGCCAGCAGCCAAGCGGGGGGCCCCTACAATGAGCAGTTCTTC
CDR3: CASSQAGGPYNEQFF

J: TRBJ1-2
D: -
size: -
V: TRBV7-9
DNA: TGTGCCAGCAGCATTACCACAGGCCAGTATGGCTACACCTTC
CDR3: CASSITTGQYGYTF

J: TRBJ1-6
D: -
size: -
V: TRBV5-6
DNA: TGTGCCAGCAGGTGGGAGAATAATTCACCCCTCCACTTT
CDR3: CASRWENNSPLHF

J: TRBJ1-5
D: -
size: -
V: TRBV4-3
DNA: TGCGCCAGCAGCCCCTCACCGGCAGGTCCTAATAGCAATCAGCCCCAGCATTTT
CDR3: CASSPSPAGPNSNQPQHF

J: TRBJ2-3
D: -
size: -
V: TRBV7-2
DNA: TGTGCCAGCAGCTTAACTAAAGGGGGGGCCAGAGATACGCAGTATTTT
CDR3: CASSLTKGGARDTQYF

J: TRBJ1-2
D: -
size: -
V: TRBV5-6
DNA: TGTGCCAGCAGCTTAACTGCCACAGGGCTTGGGGGCTACACCTTC
CDR3: CASSLTATGLGGYTF

J: TRBJ2-6
D: TRBD1
size: -
V: TRBV7-3
DNA: TGTGCCAGCAGACGGGACAGGGGAGCCTCTGGGGCCAACGTCCTGACTTTC
CDR3: CASRRDRGASGANVLTF

J: TRBJ2-3
D: -
size: -
V: TRBV15
DNA: TGTGCCACCAGCAGAGAACCTGAGACGCAGTATTTT
CDR3: CATSREPETQYF

J: TRBJ2-1
D: TRBD2
size: -
V: TRBV11-2
DNA: TGTGCCAGCAGATGGCGGGGGAAGGCCTACAATGAGCAGTTCTTC
CDR3: CASRWRGKAYNEQFF

J: TRBJ1-4
D: TRBD1
size: few
V: TRBV9
DNA: TGTGCCAGCAGCGTAGACAGGGGGCATGAAAAACTGTTTTTT
CDR3: CASSVDRGHEKLFF

J: TRBJ1-4
D: -
size: -
V: TRBV5-4
DNA: TGTGCCAGCGGAGCGGCGGCGACTAATGAAAAACTGTTTTTT
CDR3: CASGAAATNEKLFF

J: TRBJ1-1
D: -
size: few
V: TRBV14
DNA: TGTGCCAGCAGCCAAGTCCCGCAGGGTGGGAACACTGAAGCTTTCTTT
CDR3: CASSQVPQGGNTEAFF

J: TRBJ2-7
D: -
size: -
V: TRBV5-3
DNA: TGTGCCAGAAGTCGGGACTTCTGTGGCGAGCAGTACTTC
CDR3: CARSRDFCGEQYF

J: TRBJ1-4
D: TRBD1
size: few
V: TRBV6-1
DNA: TGTGCCAGCAGGAAACAGGGGTTGTCTAATGAAAAACTGTTTTTT
CDR3: CASRKQGLSNEKLFF

J: TRBJ2-7
D: TRBD2
size: -
V: TRBV4-1
DNA: TGCGCCAGCAGCCAAGATTGGCTAGCGGAAAACTACGAGCAGTACTTC
CDR3: CASSQDWLAENYEQYF

J: TRBJ2-7
D: -
size: once
V: TRBV5-8
DNA: TGTGCCAGCAGCTTGGGGGACATCTCCGACGAGCAGTACTTC
CDR3: CASSLGDISDEQYF

J: TRBJ1-1
D: -
size: -
V: TRBV7-9
DNA: TGTGCCAGCAGCTTAGCGGGCAGGAACACTGAAGCTTTCTTT
CDR3: CASSLAGRNTEAFF

J: TRBJ1-2
D: TRBD1
size: -
V: TRBV6-1
DNA: TGTGCCAGCTCGGACCAGGGGGACTATGGCTACACCTTC
CDR3: CASSDQGDYGYTF

J: TRBJ2-2
D: -
size: -
V: TRBV4-1
DNA: TGCGCCAGCAGCCAAGAAGGTGGGCTCTCTAGGGAGCTGTTTTTT
CDR3: CASSQEGGLSRELFF

J: TRBJ1-5
D: TRBD1
size: once
V: TRBV30
DNA: TGTGCCTGGAGCCTCGGGACAGGGGATAGCAATCAGCCCCAGCATTTT
CDR3: CAWSLGTGDSNQPQHF

J: TRBJ2-3
D: TRBD1
size: -
V: TRBV5-1
DNA: TGCGCCAGCAGTAACAGGGGGACAGATACGCAGTATTTT
CDR3: CASSNRGTDTQYF

J: TRBJ2-5
D: -
size: -
V: TRBV5-1
DNA: TGCGCCAGCAGCTTGGAGCAGGGAAGAGAGACCCAGTACTTC
CDR3: CASSLEQGRETQYF

J: TRBJ1-4
D: TRBD1
size: -
V: TRBV28
DNA: TGTGCCACCACAGGGGAACGGGAAAAACTGTTTTTT
CDR3: CATTGEREKLFF

J: TRBJ2-3
D: TRBD2
size: medium-sized
V: TRBV6-4
DNA: TGTGCCAGCAGTGACGGGGGGGCAGATACGCAGTATTTT
CDR3: CASSDGGADTQYF

J: TRBJ2-2
D: TRBD2
size: -
V: TRBV4-3
DNA: TGCGCCAGCAGCCAAAGAACTAGCGGGGGGGAAGGCACCGGGGAGCTGTTTTTT
CDR3: CASSQRTSGGEGTGELFF

J: TRBJ2-7
D: TRBD1
size: -
V: TRBV29-1
DNA: TGCAGCGTTGAAGAAGGGACAGGGTATACCTACGAGCAGTACTTC
CDR3: CSVEEGTGYTYEQYF

J: TRBJ1-4
D: TRBD1
size: -
V: TRBV7-2
DNA: TGTGCCAGCAGCTTAGGAGGACAGGGGCGTGAAAAACTGTTTTTT
CDR3: CASSLGGQGREKLFF

J: TRBJ1-5
D: -
size: few
V: TRBV27
DNA: TGTGCCAGCAGTTTATCCCCAGGGATAACGAATCAGCCCCAGCATTTT
CDR3: CASSLSPGITNQPQHF

J: TRBJ1-2
D: TRBD1
size: -
V: TRBV6-4
DNA: TGTGCCAGCAGTGTTGGGACAGATTCTAACTATGGCTACACCTTC
CDR3: CASSVGTDSNYGYTF

J: TRBJ2-7
D: TRBD1
size: -
V: TRBV2
DNA: TGTGCCAGCAGTCTAAGACAGGGCAGGGACGAGCAGTACTTC
CDR3: CASSLRQGRDEQYF

J: TRBJ2-7
D: TRBD1
size: few
V: TRBV2
DNA: TGTGCCAGCAGTGAATTTGGGACAGGTTCTGGTCACGAGCAGTACTTC
CDR3: CASSEFGTGSGHEQYF

J: TRBJ2-7
D: TRBD1
size: -
V: TRBV5-4
DNA: TGTGCCAGCGGGACAGGTAACTACGAGCAGTACTTC
CDR3: CASGTGNYEQYF

J: TRBJ2-2
D: -
size: -
V: TRBV12-2
DNA: TGTGCAAGTCGCTTAGCGCAAGGGCTAGCGGCCGTAAACACCGGGGAGCTGTTTTTT
CDR3: CASRLAQGLAAVNTGELFF

J: TRBJ1-6
D: TRBD1
size: -
V: TRBV19
DNA: TGTGCCAGTAGGAGGCAACAGGGGACAAATTCACCCCTCCACTTT
CDR3: CASRRQQGTNSPLHF

J: TRBJ1-3
D: TRBD1
size: once
V: TRBV11-2
DNA: TGTGCCAGCAGCGCCAGGACAGGGAGCGGTTCTGGAAACACCATATATTTT
CDR3: CASSARTGSGSGNTIYF

J: TRBJ1-1
D: -
size: -
V: TRBV5-6
DNA: TGTGCCAGCAGCTTGAATCGGGGAGTGACTGAAGCTTTCTTT
CDR3: CASSLNRGVTEAFF

J: TRBJ2-5
D: -
size: -
V: TRBV9
DNA: TGTGCCAGCAGCTCCCCGGGGGGCCTAAGTGAGACCCAGTACTTC
CDR3: CASSSPGGLSETQYF

J: TRBJ2-5
D: -
size: -
V: TRBV4-2
DNA: TGTGCCAGCAGTCATACTGGGGGCTTACAAGAGACCCAGTACTTC
CDR3: CASSHTGGLQETQYF